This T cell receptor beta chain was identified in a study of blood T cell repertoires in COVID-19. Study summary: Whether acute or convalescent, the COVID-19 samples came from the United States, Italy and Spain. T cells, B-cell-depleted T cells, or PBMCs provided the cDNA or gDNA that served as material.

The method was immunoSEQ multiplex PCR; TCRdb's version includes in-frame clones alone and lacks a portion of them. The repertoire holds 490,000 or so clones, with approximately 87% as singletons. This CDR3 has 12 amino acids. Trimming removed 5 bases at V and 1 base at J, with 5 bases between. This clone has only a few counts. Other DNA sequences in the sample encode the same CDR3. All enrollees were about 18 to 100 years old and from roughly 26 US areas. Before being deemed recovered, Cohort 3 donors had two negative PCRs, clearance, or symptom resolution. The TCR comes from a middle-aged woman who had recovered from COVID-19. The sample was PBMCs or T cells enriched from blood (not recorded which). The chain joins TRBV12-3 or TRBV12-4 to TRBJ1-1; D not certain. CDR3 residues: CASSRGNTEAFF. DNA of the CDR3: TGTGCCAGCAGTCGGGGGAACACTGAAGCTTTCTTT.